This entry lists 17 T cell receptor beta chains sequenced from one sample in a study of identical twins. TCRdb independently ran MiXCR on the 5' RACE reads; one entry per CDR3 protein. The data contain 200,000 to 250,000 distinct CDR3 sequences, around 6.9% of them seen just once; the ten biggest clones take up approximately 2%. These same data were also listed under a study on yellow fever vaccine responses in identical twins.

Specimen: memory (CD45RO+) T cells sorted from blood. These receptors all come from a woman aged 18-30 years in good health.

This sequence joins TRBV28 and TRBJ2-7; no definite D call. This CDR3 spans 12 amino acids. Germline assignment: CDR1 MDHEN and CDR2 SYDVKM. V lost 5 bases, J lost 7 bases, and 12 bases lay in between. The CDR3 spells CASSIRPREQYF. CDR3 DNA: TGTGCCAGCAGTATACGGCCCAGGGAGCAGTACTTC.

The V call is TRBV18, the J call TRBJ2-1, with unresolved D. Germline V gene sequence: CDR1 KGHSH, CDR2 LQKENI. V was pared by 5 bases and J by 6 bases, with 11 bases between. This CDR3 spans 13 amino acids. The CDR3 DNA is TGTGCCAGCTCAATCGGATTGGGCAATGAGCAGTTCTTC. Translation: CASSIGLGNEQFF.

The chain recombines TRBV6-1 with TRBJ1-3; TRBD1 is a possible D gene (5 bases). The CDR3 loop spans 16 amino acids. V was cut by 6 bases and J by 1 base, with 16 bases left in between. Germline V gives CDR1 MNHNS, CDR2 SASEGT. The CDR3 reads CASSNIRTFSGNTIYF. The CDR3 bases are TGTGCCAGCAGCAATATCAGGACATTTTCTGGAAACACCATATATTTT.

This clonotype was seen only a few times. The rearrangement links TRBV18 to TRBJ2-1; D unclear. Germline V gene sequence: CDR1 KGHSH, CDR2 LQKENI. The CDR3 is 17 residues long. Trimming stripped 5 bases from V and 0 bases from J, with 17 bases between. The CDR3 reads CASSSQFNPSSYNEQFF. The CDR3 DNA reads as TGTGCCAGCTCATCTCAGTTTAATCCAAGCTCCTACAATGAGCAGTTCTTC.

The CDR3 nucleotides are TGTGCTATAATAATGGGGACCTTTACCTCCTACAATGAGCAGTTCTTC. Protein sequence: CAIIMGTFTSYNEQFF. The gene calls are TRBV12-5 and TRBJ2-1, with D possibly called TRBD1 or TRBD2 (5 bases each). Germline CDR1 LGHNT, CDR2 FRNRAP. V lost 10 bases to trimming and J lost 0 bases, with 19 bases between them. The CDR3 contains 16 residues.

The sample holds a few counts of this clonotype. The chain is built from TRBV7-2 and TRBJ2-7; tentatively, D is TRBD2 (6 bases). V shed 1 base and J shed 1 base, with 11 bases lying between them. Germline V gives CDR1 SGHTA, CDR2 FQGNSA. The CDR3 has 15 residues. CDR3 amino acids: CASSLVADVSYEQYF. CDR3 nucleotides: TGTGCCAGCAGCTTAGTAGCGGACGTATCCTACGAGCAGTACTTC.

This clonotype was detected a few times. This rearrangement joins TRBV6-1 to TRBJ2-7; D could derive from TRBD1 or TRBD2 (5 bases each). Trimming shortened V by 5 bases and J by 1 base, and 9 bases separated the two germline ends. The CDR3 spans 13 residues. Germline V gene data show CDR1 as MNHNS and CDR2 as SASEGT. The CDR3 loop is CASSRDPSYEQYF. CDR3 sequence (DNA): TGTGCCAGCAGTCGGGACCCTTCCTACGAGCAGTACTTC.

Only one count was recorded for this clonotype. The chain has TRBV7-9 and TRBJ1-3, with a possible D match to TRBD1 (5 bases). With 5 bases removed from V and 3 bases from J, the gap between germline ends came to 14 bases. The germline V gene encodes CDR1 SEHNR and CDR2 FQNEAQ (reference sequence). The CDR3 is 15 amino acids. This CDR3 is CASSPDRVGGNTIYF. DNA for the CDR3: TGTGCCAGCAGCCCCGACAGAGTAGGTGGAAACACCATATATTTT. The variable domain in full, with the rest retrieved from reference TRBV7-9 and TRBJ1-3, is DTGVSQNPRHKITKRGQNVTFRCDPISEHNRLYWYRQTLGQGPEFLTYFQNEAQLEKSRLLSDRFSAERPKGSFSTLEIQRTEQGDSAMYLCASSPDRVGGNTIYFGEGSWLTVV.

The V and J genes are TRBV14 and TRBJ1-6; 8 nucleotides line up with TRBD1. CDR1 SGHDN and CDR2 FVKESK come from the germline V gene. Trimming removed 0 bases from V and 7 bases from J; junction bases left unmatched: 5. CDR3 length equals 16 residues. The CDR3 is CASSQDRGRVNSPLHF. The CDR3 DNA reads TGTGCCAGCAGCCAAGACAGGGGGCGCGTAAATTCACCCCTCCACTTT.

CDR3 protein: CASSPGQTGTDTQYF. The CDR3 nucleotides are TGTGCCAGCAGCCCAGGACAAACTGGCACAGATACGCAGTATTTT. The genes are TRBV5-5 and TRBJ2-3; a weak D match, TRBD1 (5 bases). The CDR3 has 15 residues. Germline CDR1 is SGHKS and CDR2 is YYEKEE (reference sequence). V was clipped by 4 bases and J by 1 base, with 13 bases between them.

This chain links TRBV20-1 with TRBJ1-5, with TRBD1 matching 7 bases. V shed 6 bases and J 7 bases; nucleotides not matched to a gene: 15. Germline loops: CDR1 DFQATT, CDR2 SNEGSKA (reference sequence). This CDR3 has 15 residues. The CDR3: CSALGPGGFGQPQHF. DNA of the CDR3: TGCAGTGCCCTTGGGCCAGGGGGATTTGGGCAGCCCCAGCATTTT.

In this sample, this clonotype turned up many times. This sequence joins TRBV14 and TRBJ1-6; 7 bases map to TRBD1. The J segment lost 8 bases and the V segment lost 4 bases, leaving 8 bases of the junction unmatched. The CDR3 has 15 residues. Per germline, CDR1 SGHDN and CDR2 FVKESK. CDR3 loop: CASSLSTGYDSPLHF. The CDR3 coding sequence is TGTGCCAGCAGCCTATCGACAGGGTACGATTCACCCCTCCACTTT.

The chain has TRBV3-1 and TRBJ1-2; a weak D match, TRBD1 (6 bases). The V gene's germline CDR1 is LGHDT and CDR2 YNNKEL (reference sequence). V lost 3 bases, J lost 2 bases, and 13 bases lay in between. The CDR3 runs to 15 residues. CDR3 bases: TGTGCCAGCAGCCAGAACAGGGTCCCGAACTATGGCTACACCTTC. Its protein product is CASSQNRVPNYGYTF.

This clonotype was counted many times. V is TRBV29-1 and J is TRBJ1-4, with unresolved D. Germline V gene sequence: CDR1 SQVTM, CDR2 ANQGSEA. V dropped 4 bases and J dropped 8 bases, with 11 bases sitting between them. This CDR3 has 12 residues. The CDR3 loop reads CSVAGGDEKLFF. CDR3 sequence (DNA): TGCAGCGTTGCGGGAGGTGACGAAAAACTGTTTTTT.

By sample share, this clonotype is medium-sized. The chain employs TRBV7-2 and TRBJ2-3; D is perhaps TRBD1 or TRBD2 (5 bases each). Trimming removed 3 bases at V and 1 base at J, with 14 bases between. This CDR3 is built from 16 residues. Germline V CDR1 and CDR2: SGHTA, FQGNSA. CDR3 amino acids: CASSFLSPGRTDTQYF. The CDR3 DNA sequence: TGTGCCAGCAGCTTTTTGAGTCCGGGACGCACAGATACGCAGTATTTT.

In this sample, this clonotype turned up a few times. This chain connects TRBV12-3 or TRBV12-4 to TRBJ1-2; D is uncertain. The CDR3 is 13 residues long. The V gene lost 10 bases and the J gene lost 4 bases, with 16 bases spanning the gap. The CDR3 bases are TGTGCCACCGCGGAGGGTCCCCTCTATGGCTACACCTTC. Translating it yields CATAEGPLYGYTF.

The gene calls are TRBV6-2 or TRBV6-3 and TRBJ2-2; 8 nucleotides match TRBD1. Germline CDR1 is MNHEY and CDR2 is SVGEGT. The V and J ends lost 2 bases and 2 bases, in that order; junction bases with no gene match: 4. The CDR3 spans 16 residues. The chain's CDR3 is CASSYETGVNTGELFF. The DNA of the CDR3 is TGTGCCAGCAGTTACGAGACAGGGGTTAACACCGGGGAGCTGTTTTTT.